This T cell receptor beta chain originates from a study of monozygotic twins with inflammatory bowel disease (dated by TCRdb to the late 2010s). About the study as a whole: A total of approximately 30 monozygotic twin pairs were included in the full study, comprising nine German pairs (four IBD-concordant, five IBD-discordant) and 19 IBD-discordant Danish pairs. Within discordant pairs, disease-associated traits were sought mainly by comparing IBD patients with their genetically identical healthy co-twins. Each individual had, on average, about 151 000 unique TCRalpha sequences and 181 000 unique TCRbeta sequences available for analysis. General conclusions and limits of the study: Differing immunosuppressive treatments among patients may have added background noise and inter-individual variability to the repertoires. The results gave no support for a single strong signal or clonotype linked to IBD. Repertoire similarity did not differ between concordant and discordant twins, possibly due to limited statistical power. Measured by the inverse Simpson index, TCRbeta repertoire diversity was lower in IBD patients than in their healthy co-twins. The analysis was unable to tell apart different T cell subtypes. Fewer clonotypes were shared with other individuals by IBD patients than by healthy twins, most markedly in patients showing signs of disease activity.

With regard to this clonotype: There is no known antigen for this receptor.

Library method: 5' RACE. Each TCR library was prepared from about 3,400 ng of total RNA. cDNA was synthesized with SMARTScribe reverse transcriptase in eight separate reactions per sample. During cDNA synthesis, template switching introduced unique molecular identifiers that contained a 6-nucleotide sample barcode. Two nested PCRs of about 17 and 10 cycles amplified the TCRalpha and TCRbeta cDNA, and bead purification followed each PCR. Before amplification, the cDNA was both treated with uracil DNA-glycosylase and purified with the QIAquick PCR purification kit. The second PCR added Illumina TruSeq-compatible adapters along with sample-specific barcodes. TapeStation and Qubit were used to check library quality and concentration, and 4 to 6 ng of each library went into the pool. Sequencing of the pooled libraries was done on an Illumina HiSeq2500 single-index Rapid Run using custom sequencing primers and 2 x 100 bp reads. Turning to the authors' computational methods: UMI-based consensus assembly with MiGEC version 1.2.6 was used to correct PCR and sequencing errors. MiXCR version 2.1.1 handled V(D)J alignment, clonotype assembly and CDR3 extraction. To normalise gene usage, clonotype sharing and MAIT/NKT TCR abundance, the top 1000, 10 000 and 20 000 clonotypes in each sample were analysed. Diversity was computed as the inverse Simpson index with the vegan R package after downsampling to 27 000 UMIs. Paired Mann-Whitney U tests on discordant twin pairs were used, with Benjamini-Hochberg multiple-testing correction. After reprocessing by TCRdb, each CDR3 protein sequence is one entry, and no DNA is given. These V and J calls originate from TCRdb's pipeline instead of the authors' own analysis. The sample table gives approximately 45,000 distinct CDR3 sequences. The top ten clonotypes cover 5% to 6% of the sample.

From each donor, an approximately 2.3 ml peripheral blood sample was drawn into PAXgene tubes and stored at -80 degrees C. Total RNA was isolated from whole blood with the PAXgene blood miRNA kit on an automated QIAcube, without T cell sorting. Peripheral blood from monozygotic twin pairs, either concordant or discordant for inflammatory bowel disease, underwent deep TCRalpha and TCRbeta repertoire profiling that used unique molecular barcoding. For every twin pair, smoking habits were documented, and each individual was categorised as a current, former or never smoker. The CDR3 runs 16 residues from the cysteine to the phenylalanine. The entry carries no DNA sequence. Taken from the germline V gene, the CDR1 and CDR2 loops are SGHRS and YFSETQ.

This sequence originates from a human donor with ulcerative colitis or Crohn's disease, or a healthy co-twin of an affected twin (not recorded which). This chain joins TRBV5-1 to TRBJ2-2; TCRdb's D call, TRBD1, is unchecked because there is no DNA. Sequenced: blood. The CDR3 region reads CASSLAGTSNTGELFF.